This entry lists 26 T cell receptor beta chains sequenced from one sample in a study of blood T cells in healthy people across ages (dated by TCRdb to 2014 to 2015). Libraries came from 5' RACE. The data were produced on an Illumina HiSeq 2500. A second PCR of about 6 to 11 cycles was performed with a sample-barcoded 5' primer and a J-beta primer mix. In-frame beta chains were kept once TCRdb had trimmed the public reads at Q25 with fastp and called clones with MiXCR. Every distinct CDR3 protein forms one entry, paired with its most common genes and DNA. Here the sample has about 830,000 distinct CDR3 sequences; about 62% occur a single time. Clones ranked in the top ten supply roughly 25% of the sample. Specimen: blood. The receptors come from a man aged 25 to 40 in good health.

V gene TRBV18 combines with J gene TRBJ2-6; no definite D call. V lost 3 bases and J 0 bases, leaving 9 bases between the germline ends. Germline values: CDR1 KGHSH, CDR2 LQKENI. This CDR3 region has 16 residues. CDR3 loop: CASSPNQASGANVLTF. Written as DNA, the CDR3 is TGTGCCAGCTCACCTAACCAGGCCTCTGGGGCCAACGTCCTGACTTTC.

The V call is TRBV7-9, the J call TRBJ2-7; no reliable D call. V lost 5 bases and J lost 3, with 8 bases in between. The germline CDR1 and CDR2 sequences are SEHNR and FQNEAQ (reference sequence). The CDR3 loop spans 12 amino acids. The CDR3 protein is CASSVGVYEQYF. CDR3 DNA: TGTGCCAGCAGCGTAGGAGTCTACGAGCAGTACTTC. The entire variable domain, with the rest obtained from reference TRBV7-9 and TRBJ2-7, is as follows: DTGVSQNPRHKITKRGQNVTFRCDPISEHNRLYWYRQTLGQGPEFLTYFQNEAQLEKSRLLSDRFSAERPKGSFSTLEIQRTEQGDSAMYLCASSVGVYEQYFGPGTRLTVT.

The chain uses TRBV4-2 and TRBJ2-1; D possibly uses TRBD1 or TRBD2 (6 bases each). Looked up from germline, CDR1 is LGHNA and CDR2 is YNFKEQ. V was shortened by 1 base and J by 6 bases, with 19 bases between the two germline ends. The length of the CDR3 is 17 residues. As DNA, the CDR3 is TGTGCCAGCAGCCAAGGGATAGCGCGGAGGGGGGCCAATGAGCAGTTCTTC. It encodes CASSQGIARRGANEQFF.

The V gene is TRBV6-4, the J gene TRBJ2-1; the D gene is possibly TRBD2 (6 bases). CDR1 and CDR2 from the germline V gene are MRHNA and SNTAGT. This CDR3 comprises 16 residues. V lost 0 bases to trimming and J lost 3 bases, with 12 bases between them. The DNA for the CDR3 is TGTGCCAGCAGTGACTCTGCCGGGGGAGACTACAATGAGCAGTTCTTC. Translating it yields CASSDSAGGDYNEQFF.

This rearrangement joins TRBV6-2 or TRBV6-3 to TRBJ2-5; D assignment may be TRBD1 or TRBD2 (6 bases each). Germline V lookup: CDR1 MNHEY, CDR2 SVGEGT. This CDR3 is built from 16 residues. The ends were cut back, 6 bases at V and 1 base at J, with 18 bases in the middle. This CDR3 is CASRPLPGAIQETQYF. The DNA for the CDR3 is TGTGCCAGCAGGCCCCTACCGGGGGCAATCCAAGAGACCCAGTACTTC.

This clonotype was counted only a few times. The CDR3 sequence: CASSWGQSSGANVLTF. The CDR3 region has the DNA TGTGCCAGCAGTTGGGGACAGAGCTCTGGGGCCAACGTCCTGACTTTC. This rearrangement joins TRBV5-6 to TRBJ2-6, with 7 bases aligning to TRBD1. The CDR3 has 16 amino acids. Trimming at V came to 5 bases and at J to 0 bases, leaving 5 bases not matched to a gene. Germline V CDR1 and CDR2: SGHDT, YYEEEE.

This clonotype was counted a few times. At one end the junction does not follow the germline gene, possibly because of a read error. This rearrangement joins TRBV5-1 to TRBJ2-5, with TRBD2 identical over 8 bases. Germline CDR1 and CDR2: SGHRS and YFSETQ. The CDR3 covers 12 residues. CDR3 loop: CASSGTRETQYF. The CDR3 region has the DNA TGTGCCAGTAGCGGGACCCGGGAGACCCAGTACTTC.

V is TRBV29-1 and J is TRBJ1-1; D remains unclear. V was pared by 4 bases and J by 0 bases, with 6 bases between. Germline CDR1 reads SQVTM; CDR2 reads ANQGSEA. There are 12 residues in the CDR3. The CDR3 bases are TGCAGCGTTGGCAGCTTGAACACTGAAGCTTTCTTT. Translated, it gives CSVGSLNTEAFF.

V gene TRBV5-1 combines with J gene TRBJ2-5; perhaps TRBD2 as D (5 bases). Trimming stripped 4 bases from V and 1 base from J, with 11 bases between. This CDR3 is 14 amino acids long. From germline, CDR1 is SGHRS and CDR2 YFSETQ. The CDR3 spells CASSNPGIQETQYF. The CDR3 DNA reads TGCGCCAGCAGCAATCCCGGGATCCAAGAGACCCAGTACTTC. The full variable domain, rest sourced from reference TRBV5-1 and TRBJ2-5, is KAGVTQTPRYLIKTRGQQVTLSCSPISGHRSVSWYQQTPGQGLQFLFEYFSETQRNKGNFPGRFSGRQFSNSRSEMNVSTLELGDSALYLCASSNPGIQETQYFGPGTRLLVL.

This chain links TRBV4-3 with TRBJ2-1; D ambiguous. V shed 4 bases and J shed 0 bases, with 7 bases lying between them. This CDR3 region has 14 residues. CDR1 LGHNA and CDR2 YSLEER come from the germline V gene. The CDR3 nucleotides read TGCGCCAGCAGCCCGTGGACCTCCTACAATGAGCAGTTCTTC. Translated, it gives CASSPWTSYNEQFF.

V usage is TRBV6-1 and J usage is TRBJ2-1; 11 bases agree with TRBD2. V was clipped by 4 bases and J by 8 bases; unmatched bases: 4. CDR1 and CDR2 (germline): MNHNS, SASEGT. CDR3 length equals 14 residues. The CDR3 region is CASSGLAGKYEQFF. Here the CDR3 DNA reads TGTGCCAGCAGTGGACTAGCGGGGAAATATGAGCAGTTCTTC.

The chain links TRBV12-3 or TRBV12-4 to TRBJ1-5; maybe TRBD1 (5 bases). The CDR3 is 12 amino acids. Trimming left V 6 bases short and J 6 bases short, with 9 bases between. This chain's CDR3 is CASSPDSQPQHF. The CDR3 bases are TGTGCCAGCAGCCCAGACAGTCAGCCCCAGCATTTT.

The chain uses TRBV6-2 or TRBV6-3 and TRBJ1-5; D ambiguous. CDR1 is MNHEY, CDR2 SVGEGT, per germline. V lost 2 bases, J lost 0 bases, and 11 bases lay in between. This CDR3 region has 16 residues. CDR3 in amino acids: CASSYRSRYSNQPQHF. CDR3 DNA sequence: TGTGCCAGCAGTTACCGATCGAGGTATAGCAATCAGCCCCAGCATTTT.

This clonotype occurred a few times. The V call is TRBV20-1, the J call TRBJ2-3, with 8 bases matching TRBD1. The CDR3 length is 15 residues. Germline V gene lookup returns CDR1 DFQATT and CDR2 SNEGSKA (reference sequence). Losses at the gene ends were 6 bases for V and 2 bases for J; bases not matched to a gene: 10. The DNA of the CDR3 is TGCAGTGCCTGTACAGGGGGGATAAACACAGATACGCAGTATTTT. Translation: CSACTGGINTDTQYF.

The V call is TRBV20-1, the J call TRBJ2-7; D is possibly TRBD1 (6 bases). The CDR3 spans 15 residues. Germline V gives CDR1 DFQATT, CDR2 SNEGSKA (reference sequence). Trimming stripped 0 bases from V and 0 bases from J, with 12 bases between. As DNA, the CDR3 is TGCAGTGCTAGAGATGGAAGAGGGGGCTCCTACGAGCAGTACTTC. This codes for CSARDGRGGSYEQYF.

The chain couples TRBV12-3 or TRBV12-4 to TRBJ2-7; D unclear. The tail of the sequence fits TRBJ2-5 better, so the J call may be wrong. CDR3 length equals 12 residues. The CDR3 here is CASVAGGETQYF. The CDR3 DNA reads as TGTGCCAGCGTAGCTGGCGGAGAGACCCAGTACTTC.

This clonotype has only a few counts. The chain uses TRBV6-6 and TRBJ2-5; 10 nucleotides match TRBD1. The CDR3 is 14 residues long. Germline CDR1 reads MNHNY; CDR2 reads SVGAGI (reference sequence). Trimming cost V 10 bases and J 3 bases; bases outside gene matches: 8. CDR3 sequence (DNA): TGTGCCATGGGGAGGGGACAGGGGAAAGAGACCCAGTACTTC. Translated, it gives CAMGRGQGKETQYF.

This clonotype came up a few times. This rearrangement joins TRBV20-1 to TRBJ2-5, with D perhaps TRBD1 (6 bases). The length of the CDR3 is 13 residues. Germline CDR1 DFQATT, CDR2 SNEGSKA (reference sequence). V lost 4 bases to trimming and J lost 9 bases, with 18 bases between them. The CDR3 DNA reads TGCAGTGCTACTGGACAGCCGGCTGAGGCCCAGTACTTC. The encoded protein is CSATGQPAEAQYF.

The V and J genes are TRBV14 and TRBJ2-1; D may be TRBD1 (6 bases). V gave up 2 bases and J gave up 13 bases, with 15 bases separating them. CDR1 is SGHDN and CDR2 is FVKESK in the germline V gene. The CDR3 sequence is 13 residues long. The CDR3 nucleotides are TGTGCCAGCAGCCAAACCGGGACAACTCTACAGTTCTTC. Amino acid sequence: CASSQTGTTLQFF.

The gene calls are TRBV20-1 and TRBJ2-1; D is perhaps TRBD2 (6 bases). The V gene lost 8 bases and the J gene lost 2 bases, with 13 bases spanning the gap. The germline V gene encodes CDR1 DFQATT and CDR2 SNEGSKA (reference sequence). This CDR3 is 13 amino acids long. For the CDR3, the DNA is TGCAGTACACCGGGACTGGCCTACAATGAGCAGTTCTTC. Its protein is CSTPGLAYNEQFF.

The chain joins TRBV25-1 to TRBJ1-1; D is unclear. This CDR3 is 15 amino acids long. CDR1 is MGHDK and CDR2 is SYGVNS in the germline V gene. V lost 1 base and J 0 bases, leaving 9 bases between the germline ends. CDR3 nucleotide sequence: TGTGCCAGCAGTGAATTCTCAGCGATGAACACTGAAGCTTTCTTT. The encoded protein is CASSEFSAMNTEAFF.

This rearrangement joins TRBV6-1 to TRBJ2-1, with TRBD2 matching 16 bases. Germline V lookup: CDR1 MNHNS, CDR2 SASEGT. The CDR3 totals 20 residues. J was trimmed by 7 bases and V by 0 bases; bases with no gene match: 12. In nucleotides, the CDR3 is TGTGCCAGCAGTGAAGCGCTGAGGGGACTAGCGGGGGGGCCTAGGAATGAGCAGTTCTTC. This gives the protein CASSEALRGLAGGPRNEQFF.

This sequence joins TRBV4-3 and TRBJ2-3, with D possibly matching TRBD1 (6 bases). The CDR3 consists of 14 residues. Per the germline V gene, CDR1 is LGHNA and CDR2 is YSLEER. V gave up 5 bases and J gave up 2 bases, with 11 bases separating them. The CDR3 sequence: CASSNRDNTDTQYF. In DNA form, the CDR3 reads TGCGCCAGCAGCAACCGGGACAACACAGATACGCAGTATTTT.

This chain joins TRBV20-1 and TRBJ2-7; D uncertain. TRBJ2-5 explains the end of the DNA better; the J call may be wrong. CDR1 and CDR2 from the germline V gene are DFQATT and SNEGSKA (reference sequence). The CDR3 consists of 13 residues. In nucleotides, the CDR3 is TGCAGTGCCCCCCTGCGAGGTTCCGAGACCCAGTACTTC. Its translation: CSAPLRGSETQYF.

J is TRBJ2-5 and V is TRBV6-2 or TRBV6-3; the D is unclear. V lost 6 bases, J lost 7 bases, and 18 bases lay in between. From germline, CDR1 is MNHEY and CDR2 SVGEGT. CDR3 length equals 14 residues. The CDR3, as DNA: TGTGCCAGCAGCCTCCAGTCGCGTATTGCGACCCAGTACTTC. Encoded protein: CASSLQSRIATQYF.

The V and J genes are TRBV5-4 and TRBJ1-2; 7 nucleotides match TRBD1. V was clipped by 1 base and J by 8 bases; unmatched bases: 8. The CDR3 has 14 amino acids. Germline lookup yields CDR1 SGHNT and CDR2 YYREEE (reference sequence). The CDR3 reads CASSLTRGTGGYTF. The DNA of the CDR3 is TGTGCCAGCAGCTTGACCAGGGGGACTGGAGGCTACACCTTC.